This T cell receptor beta chain was retrieved from a study of Ad26.COV2.S vaccination and SARS-CoV-2 variants. Background on the study: The study gave Ad26.COV2.S intramuscularly, once or twice 56 days apart.

The CDR3 totals 16 residues. CDR1 and CDR2 (germline): SGHAT, FQNNGV. The V segment lost 7 bases and the J segment 9 bases; nucleotides outside the gene matches: 13. Treatment noted: 19 received Ad26.COV2.S at low or high dose, single or two shots; 5 received placebo; per-sample allocation not given. Sample collection was performed on day 63 after the first vaccine or placebo injection. Generated by immunoSEQ multiplex PCR, the TCRdb table keeps only in-frame clones and is missing some. This table has about 350,000 clones, over 75% appearing once. As for this clone: No antigen is known for it.

General study results and limits: The analyses of TCR breadth and depth may have understated the size of total T cell responses.

The sequencing here drew on peripheral blood, taken in a trial of Ad26.COV2.S vaccine versus placebo. This TCR was sampled from a person between 18 and 60 years old who received the Ad26.COV2.S COVID-19 vaccine or a placebo. The chain has TRBV11-2 and TRBJ1-6; TRBD1 aligns across 9 bases. The CDR3 coding sequence is TGTGCCAGCACCCAAACCGCGACAGGGGGGAGTTCACCCCTCCACTTT. Encoded protein: CASTQTATGGSSPLHF.